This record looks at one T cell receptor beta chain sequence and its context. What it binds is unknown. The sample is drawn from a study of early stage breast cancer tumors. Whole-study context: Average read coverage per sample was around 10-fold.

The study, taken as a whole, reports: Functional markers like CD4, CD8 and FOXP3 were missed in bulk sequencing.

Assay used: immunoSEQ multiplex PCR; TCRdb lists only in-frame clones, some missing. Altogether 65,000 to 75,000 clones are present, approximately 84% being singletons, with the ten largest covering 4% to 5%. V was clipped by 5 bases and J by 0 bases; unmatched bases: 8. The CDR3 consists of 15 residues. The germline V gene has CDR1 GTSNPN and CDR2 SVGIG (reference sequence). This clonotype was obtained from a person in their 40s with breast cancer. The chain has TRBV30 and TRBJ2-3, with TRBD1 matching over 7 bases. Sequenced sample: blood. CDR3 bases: TGTGCCTGGGCGACAGGGATTGTTAGCACAGATACGCAGTATTTT. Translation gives CAWATGIVSTDTQYF.